A single T cell receptor beta chain is shown here with its context. What it recognizes is unknown. Produced via immunoSEQ multiplex PCR; TCRdb's table is partial and in-frame only. The sample contains more than 80,000 clones, around 90% of which appear only once. This sample was taken from a study of T cell responses to AZD1222 COVID-19 vaccine. Study-level findings and limits: Of the AZD1222 recipients, only five to seven were seropositive at baseline.

This material consisted of peripheral blood, taken 28 days after the second AZD1222 dose. The receptor comes from an adult who received the AZD1222 COVID-19 vaccine.

CDR3 sequence: CASSQGSVINQPQHF. CDR3 DNA sequence: TGTGCCAGCAGCCAAGGGTCAGTCATCAATCAGCCCCAGCATTTT. V is TRBV3-1 (or the pseudogene TRBV3-2) and J is TRBJ1-5; D is uncertain. Trimming stripped 1 base from V and 3 bases from J, with 10 bases between. Germline assignment: CDR1 LGHDT and CDR2 YNNKEL (reference sequence). The CDR3 has 15 residues.